This T cell receptor (beta chain) is drawn from a study of T-cell reconstitution after alpha-beta-depleted transplantation in children. Whole-study results and caveats: From surviving recipient T cells and thymic progenitors came the high day-60 TCRbeta diversity observed in some patients. In patients about two months after transplant, alpha-beta T cells reportedly arose from several hundred expanded graft clones. T-cell counts and diversity at one year post-transplant came mainly from newly produced T cells.

This clonotype was found a few times. Its specificity is unknown. Preparation of the TCRbeta library used unique molecular identifiers. TCRdb itself ran the PCR reads through MiXCR, one entry per CDR3 protein. The repertoire holds hundreds of thousands of distinct CDR3 sequences, with 13% as singletons. CDR3 length equals 14 residues. V was clipped by 6 bases and J by 2 bases, with 11 bases between them. The sample consisted of PBMCs, mostly from graft donor cells, taken 360 days after TCRalphabeta/CD19-depleted stem cell transplant. The chain has TRBV12-3 or TRBV12-4 and TRBJ1-5; D uncertain. The source of this sequence is a male patient between 10 and 17 years old who had a stem cell transplant for acute myeloid leukemia, so the T cells may come from the graft donor. CDR3 residues: CASSLDTRNQPQHF. The CDR3 bases are TGTGCCAGCAGCCTAGACACTCGCAATCAGCCCCAGCATTTT.